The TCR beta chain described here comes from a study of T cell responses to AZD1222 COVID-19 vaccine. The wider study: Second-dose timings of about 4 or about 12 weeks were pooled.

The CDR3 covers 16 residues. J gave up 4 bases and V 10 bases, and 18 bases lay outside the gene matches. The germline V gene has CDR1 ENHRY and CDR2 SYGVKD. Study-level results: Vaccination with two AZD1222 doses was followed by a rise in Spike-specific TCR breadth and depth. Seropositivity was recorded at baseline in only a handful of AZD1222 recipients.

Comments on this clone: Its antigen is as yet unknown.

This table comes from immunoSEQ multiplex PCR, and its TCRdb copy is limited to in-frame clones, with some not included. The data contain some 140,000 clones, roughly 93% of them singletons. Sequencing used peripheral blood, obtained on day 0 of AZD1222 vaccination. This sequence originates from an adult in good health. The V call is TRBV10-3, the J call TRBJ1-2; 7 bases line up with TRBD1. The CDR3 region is CATRTTLRGLFYGYTF. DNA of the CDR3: TGTGCCACCCGCACCACTCTTAGGGGGCTCTTCTATGGCTACACCTTC.